This is a list of T cell receptor beta chains from one sample in a study of cytomegalovirus exposure and HLA in healthy donors. Using immunoSEQ multiplex PCR, the repertoire was profiled, and TCRdb retains in-frame clones only, with some absent. Among approximately 120,000 clones listed, around four fifths were seen once. Sequences were obtained from PBMCs. All receptors derive from a man aged 18 to 30 in good health and CMV-seropositive. CDR3s include the opening cysteine and the closing phenylalanine or tryptophan. The D gene is left open where the match is weak. Clone size, where shown, is once, few, many, or a class for clones that have expanded.

d_gene,v_gene,j_gene,abundance,CDR3aa,CDR3nt
-,TRBV7-9,TRBJ2-6,few,CASRPRQVSGANVLTF,TGTGCCAGCAGACCCCGACAGGTCTCTGGGGCCAACGTCCTGACTTTC
TRBD1,TRBV4-1,TRBJ2-1,-,CASSQDNGQGTPQFF,TGCGCCAGCAGCCAAGACAACGGACAGGGTACTCCCCAGTTCTTC
-,TRBV2,TRBJ2-6,-,CASIEDRADPGANVLTF,TGTGCCAGCATCGAGGACAGAGCAGATCCTGGGGCCAACGTCCTGACTTTC
-,TRBV7-9,TRBJ1-2,-,CASNPLTGDIDYGYTF,TGTGCCAGCAACCCCCTGACAGGAGATATTGACTATGGCTACACCTTC
-,TRBV27,TRBJ1-6,-,CASSLSTSSYNSPLHF,TGTGCCAGCAGTTTATCTACGAGCTCCTATAATTCACCCCTCCACTTT
-,TRBV5-8,TRBJ2-1,-,CASTAGRPFYNEQFF,TGTGCCAGCACTGCGGGACGGCCATTTTACAATGAGCAGTTCTTC
-,TRBV5-4,TRBJ1-6,-,CASSLGGSYNSPLHF,TGTGCCAGCAGCTTAGGAGGGTCCTATAATTCACCCCTCCACTTT
-,TRBV7-3,TRBJ1-1,-,CASSFRGNTEAFF,TGTGCCAGCAGCTTCCGAGGTAACACTGAAGCTTTCTTT
TRBD1,TRBV15,TRBJ1-1,-,CATSRETGSTEAFF,TGTGCCACCAGCAGAGAGACAGGGAGCACTGAAGCTTTCTTT
-,TRBV11-2,TRBJ1-4,few,CASRGQSNEKLFF,TGTGCCAGCAGGGGGCAATCTAATGAAAAACTGTTTTTT
-,TRBV30,TRBJ1-5,-,CAWSPRDNQPQHF,TGTGCCTGGAGTCCCAGGGATAATCAGCCCCAGCATTTT
-,TRBV27,TRBJ1-1,-,CASSPGTMNTEAFF,TGTGCCAGCAGTCCTGGGACAATGAACACTGAAGCTTTCTTT
-,TRBV7-9,TRBJ2-1,-,CASSLDLAGEQFF,TGTGCCAGCAGTCTGGACTTAGCCGGTGAGCAGTTCTTC
TRBD1,TRBV4-1,TRBJ2-7,-,CASSQDRREGTGGIREQYF,TGCGCCAGCAGCCAAGATCGCCGGGAAGGGACAGGGGGCATTCGCGAGCAGTACTTC
-,TRBV6-5,TRBJ1-2,-,CASSYARGPAGYTF,TGTGCCAGCAGTTACGCCCGAGGGCCGGCGGGCTACACCTTC
-,TRBV18,TRBJ1-2,-,CASSPSGVSHTF,TGTGCCAGCTCACCGTCAGGCGTCTCCCACACCTTC
-,TRBV28,TRBJ2-5,-,CASSYRETQYF,TGTGCCAGCAGTTACAGGGAGACCCAGTACTTC
-,TRBV7-9,TRBJ2-7,-,CASSLSAGPYEQYF,TGTGCCAGCAGCCTATCGGCGGGGCCCTACGAGCAGTACTTC
-,TRBV9,TRBJ2-3,-,CASSVGGGREDTQYF,TGTGCCAGCAGCGTAGGGGGGGGCCGGGAAGATACGCAGTATTTT
-,TRBV18,TRBJ2-7,-,CASSPLVKTSPDEQYF,TGTGCCAGCTCACCACTGGTGAAGACTAGTCCCGACGAGCAGTACTTC
-,TRBV5-8,TRBJ1-2,-,CASRHREGDGYTF,TGTGCCAGCAGACACCGGGAGGGGGATGGCTACACCTTC
-,TRBV5-1,TRBJ2-7,few,CASSLSQSYEQYF,TGCGCCAGCAGCTTGAGTCAGTCCTACGAGCAGTACTTC
TRBD2,TRBV9,TRBJ2-5,-,CASSGTSGGQQETQYF,TGTGCCAGCAGCGGCACTAGCGGGGGGCAACAAGAGACCCAGTACTTC
-,TRBV11-3,TRBJ2-1,once,CASSFGDSSYNEQFF,TGTGCCAGCAGCTTTGGAGACAGCTCCTACAATGAGCAGTTCTTC
-,TRBV28,TRBJ2-7,-,CASSFLYRAAFYEQYF,TGTGCCAGCAGTTTTTTGTACAGGGCGGCGTTCTACGAGCAGTACTTC
TRBD1,TRBV10-2,TRBJ2-6,-,CASERSGTGSSGANVLTF,TGCGCCAGTGAACGATCGGGGACAGGGAGCTCTGGGGCCAACGTCCTGACTTTC
-,TRBV21-1,TRBJ1-2,-,CASSKGRFRGYTF,TGTGCCAGCAGCAAAGGGAGGTTCCGGGGCTACACCTTC
-,TRBV11-2,TRBJ2-1,-,CASSTPSGFYNEQFF,TGTGCCAGCAGTACCCCCTCGGGGTTCTACAATGAGCAGTTCTTC
-,TRBV7-9,TRBJ2-7,-,CASSLPGQIYEQYF,TGTGCCAGCAGCTTACCGGGACAAATCTACGAGCAGTACTTC
TRBD2,TRBV7-2,TRBJ2-1,-,CASSLGLAGNEQFF,TGTGCCAGCAGCCTGGGACTAGCGGGGAATGAGCAGTTCTTC
-,TRBV30,TRBJ2-5,-,CAWSGLLSGGGQSETQYF,TGTGCCTGGAGTGGTCTTCTCAGCGGAGGGGGCCAGTCAGAGACCCAGTACTTC
-,TRBV27,TRBJ1-4,-,CASSWGLGEKLFF,TGTGCCAGCAGTTGGGGACTAGGAGAAAAACTGTTTTTT
TRBD2,TRBV2,TRBJ2-1,-,CASTLAGGQWEQFF,TGTGCCAGCACTTTAGCGGGGGGGCAATGGGAGCAGTTCTTC
TRBD2,TRBV5-4,TRBJ2-3,-,CASSLAVGGEGGTQYF,TGTGCCAGCAGCCTCGCCGTGGGGGGGGAGGGAGGTACGCAGTATTTT
TRBD1,TRBV7-9,TRBJ2-3,-,CASSLMIRQGTDTQYF,TGTGCCAGCAGCTTAATGATACGACAGGGGACAGATACGCAGTATTTT
TRBD2,TRBV6-5,TRBJ2-5,-,CASSASGGSQETQYF,TGTGCCAGCAGCGCTAGCGGGGGGTCACAAGAGACCCAGTACTTC
-,TRBV7-9,TRBJ2-7,-,CASSPSGPSEQYF,TGTGCCAGCAGCCCAAGCGGACCCTCCGAGCAGTACTTC
TRBD1,TRBV29-1,TRBJ1-1,few,CSVEKGGRAVEAFF,TGCAGCGTCGAAAAAGGGGGCAGGGCAGTTGAAGCTTTCTTT
TRBD1,TRBV10-3,TRBJ2-6,-,CAISSTGVGGANVLTF,TGTGCCATCAGTTCGACAGGGGTTGGTGGGGCCAACGTCCTGACTTTC
-,TRBV30,TRBJ1-6,-,CAWSRGAAAYNSPLHF,TGTGCCTGGAGCCGGGGGGCGGCCGCCTATAATTCACCCCTCCACTTT
-,TRBV5-6,TRBJ1-2,once,CASSLIEGRHGYTF,TGTGCCAGCAGCTTGATTGAGGGAAGACATGGCTACACCTTC
-,TRBV9,TRBJ1-1,-,CASGELGVNTEAFF,TGTGCCAGCGGTGAGTTAGGGGTGAACACTGAAGCTTTCTTT
-,TRBV5-6,TRBJ2-3,-,CASSWFRENTDTQYF,TGTGCCAGCAGCTGGTTTAGGGAGAACACAGATACGCAGTATTTT
-,TRBV6-1,TRBJ2-1,-,CASNLEGGYYNEQFF,TGTGCCAGCAATCTAGAGGGTGGCTACTACAATGAGCAGTTCTTC
TRBD1,TRBV18,TRBJ1-6,few,CASSPGTGGAPLHF,TGTGCCAGCTCACCAGGGACAGGCGGAGCACCCCTCCACTTT
-,TRBV28,TRBJ2-1,-,CASSFAGDNEQFF,TGTGCCAGCAGTTTCGCAGGGGACAATGAGCAGTTCTTC
TRBD1,TRBV9,TRBJ1-4,-,CASSVDTGDNEKLFF,TGTGCCAGCAGCGTAGATACAGGGGATAATGAAAAACTGTTTTTT
TRBD1,TRBV7-6,TRBJ2-2,few,CASSLALPRDRGPGGELFF,TGTGCCAGCAGCTTAGCACTACCCCGGGACAGGGGGCCGGGCGGGGAGCTGTTTTTT
-,TRBV19,TRBJ2-4,once,CASSFGGLAKNIQYF,TGTGCCAGTAGCTTCGGTGGGCTAGCCAAAAACATTCAGTACTTC
TRBD2,TRBV27,TRBJ2-7,-,CASSLRGPSGGSYEQYF,TGTGCCAGCAGTTTAAGAGGCCCTAGCGGGGGTAGCTACGAGCAGTACTTC
-,TRBV7-9,TRBJ1-5,-,CSSSPPTGQPQHF,TGTTCCAGCAGCCCCCCGACGGGTCAGCCCCAGCATTTT
-,TRBV10-3,TRBJ1-2,-,CAISEAGAHGYTF,TGTGCCATCAGTGAAGCGGGGGCTCATGGCTACACCTTC
TRBD1,TRBV6-1,TRBJ2-7,-,CASSPPGTGAYEQYF,TGTGCCAGCAGTCCACCCGGGACAGGGGCATACGAGCAGTACTTC
-,TRBV27,TRBJ1-1,-,CASSDWGLNTEAFF,TGTGCCAGCAGTGACTGGGGGCTGAACACTGAAGCTTTCTTT
TRBD1,TRBV6-5,TRBJ1-2,-,CASRYRRDREEGYTF,TGTGCCAGCAGGTACCGCCGGGACAGGGAGGAGGGCTACACCTTC
TRBD1,TRBV28,TRBJ1-1,-,CASRPDRGRNTEAFF,TGTGCCAGCAGACCGGACAGGGGGCGCAACACTGAAGCTTTCTTT
TRBD2,TRBV11-2,TRBJ2-3,few,CASSLIGGARDTQYF,TGTGCCAGCAGCTTAATCGGGGGGGCCAGAGATACGCAGTATTTT
TRBD2,TRBV30,TRBJ2-1,once,CASPGLGVYNEQFF,TGTGCCTCCCCGGGACTAGGGGTGTACAATGAGCAGTTCTTC